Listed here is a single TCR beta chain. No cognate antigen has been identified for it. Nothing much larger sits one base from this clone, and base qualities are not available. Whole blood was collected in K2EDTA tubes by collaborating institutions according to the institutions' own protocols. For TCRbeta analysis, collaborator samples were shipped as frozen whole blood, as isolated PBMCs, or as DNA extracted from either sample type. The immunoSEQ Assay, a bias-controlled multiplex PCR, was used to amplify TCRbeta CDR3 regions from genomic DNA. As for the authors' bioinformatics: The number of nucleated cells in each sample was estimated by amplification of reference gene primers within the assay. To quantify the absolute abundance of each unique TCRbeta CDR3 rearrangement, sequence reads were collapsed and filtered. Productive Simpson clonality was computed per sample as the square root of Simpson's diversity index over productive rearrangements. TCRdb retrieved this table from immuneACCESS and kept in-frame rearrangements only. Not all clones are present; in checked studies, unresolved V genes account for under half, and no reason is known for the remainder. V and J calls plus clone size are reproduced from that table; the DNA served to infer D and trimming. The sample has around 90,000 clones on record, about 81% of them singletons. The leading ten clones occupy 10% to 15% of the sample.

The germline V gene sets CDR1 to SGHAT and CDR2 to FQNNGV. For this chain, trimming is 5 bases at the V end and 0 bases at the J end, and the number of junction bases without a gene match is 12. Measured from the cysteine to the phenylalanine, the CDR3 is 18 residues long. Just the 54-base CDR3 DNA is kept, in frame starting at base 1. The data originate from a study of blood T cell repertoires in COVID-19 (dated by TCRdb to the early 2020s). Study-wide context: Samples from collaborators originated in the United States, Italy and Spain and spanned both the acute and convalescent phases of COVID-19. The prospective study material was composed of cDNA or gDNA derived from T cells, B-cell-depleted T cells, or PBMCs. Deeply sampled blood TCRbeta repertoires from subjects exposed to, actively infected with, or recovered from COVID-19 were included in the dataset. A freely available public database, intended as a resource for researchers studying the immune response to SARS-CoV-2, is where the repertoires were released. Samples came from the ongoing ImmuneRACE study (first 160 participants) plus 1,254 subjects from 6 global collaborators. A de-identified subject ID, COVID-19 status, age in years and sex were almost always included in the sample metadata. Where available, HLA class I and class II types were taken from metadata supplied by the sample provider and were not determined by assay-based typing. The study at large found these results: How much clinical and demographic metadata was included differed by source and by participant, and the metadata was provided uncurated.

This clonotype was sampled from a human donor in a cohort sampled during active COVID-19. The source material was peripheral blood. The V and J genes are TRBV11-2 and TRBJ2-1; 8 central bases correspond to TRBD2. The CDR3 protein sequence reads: CASSQIALAGSSYNEQFF. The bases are TGTGCCAGCAGCCAAATCGCCCTAGCGGGCTCCTCCTACAATGAGCAGTTCTTC. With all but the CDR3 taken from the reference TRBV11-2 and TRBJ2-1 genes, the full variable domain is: EAGVAQSPRYKIIEKRQSVAFWCNPISGHATLYWYQQILGQGPKLLIQFQNNGVVDDSQLPKDRFSAERLKGVDSTLKIQPAKLEDSAVYLCASSQIALAGSSYNEQFFGPGTRLTVL.